This T cell receptor (beta chain) stems from a study of blood T cell repertoires in COVID-19. About the study: There were acute and convalescent COVID-19 samples, and they came from the United States, Italy and Spain. T cells, B-cell-depleted T cells, or PBMCs provided the cDNA or gDNA that served as material.

Original processing notes: Reference gene primer amplification gave nucleated cell count estimates. Using immunoSEQ multiplex PCR, the repertoire was profiled, and TCRdb retains in-frame clones only, with some absent. V, J and clone size are those of that table, while D and trimming were read from the DNA. The sample carries 120,000 or so clones, 90% recorded once. The CDR3 is made up of 15 amino acids. CDR1 is SEHNR, CDR2 FQNEAQ, per germline (reference sequence). Unmatched junction bases numbered 6, after V lost 1 base and J lost 4 bases. V and J are TRBV7-9 and TRBJ1-2; 7 bases are shared with TRBD1. Sequenced sample: peripheral blood. This TCR was recovered from a man aged 50-60 years with active COVID-19. CDR3 residues: CASSLEGALGYGYTF. The CDR3 bases are TGTGCCAGCAGCTTAGAGGGGGCGCTAGGCTATGGCTACACCTTC.